These 29 T cell receptor beta chains were all obtained from the same sample, sequenced in a study of T cells in Graves' hyperthyroidism and ophthalmopathy. Regions amplified from RNA transcripts were the TCR beta CDR3 regions. First-round RT-PCR with HTBI primers amplified the TCR CDR3 region. TCRdb re-called the multiplex PCR reads through MiXCR, storing one row per CDR3 protein. Here the sample spans roughly 200,000 distinct CDR3 sequences, about a sixth being singletons. Sequencing used blood. The receptors originated from a middle-aged man with Graves' hyperthyroidism.

The chain uses TRBV5-4 and TRBJ2-2; D unclear. The germline gives CDR1 SGHNT, CDR2 YYREEE (reference sequence). V was pared by 3 bases and J by 4 bases, with 10 bases between. The CDR3 is made up of 14 amino acids. In DNA form, the CDR3 reads TGTGCCAGCAGCTCTCATGGTGTCACCGGGGAGCTGTTTTTT. Amino acid sequence: CASSSHGVTGELFF.

Ten or more counts support this clonotype. The rearrangement links TRBV3-1 to TRBJ1-1; D is uncertain. The CDR3 contains 14 residues. Germline V gene lookup returns CDR1 LGHDT and CDR2 YNNKEL (reference sequence). The V gene lost 5 bases and the J gene lost 2 bases, with 12 bases spanning the gap. CDR3 in DNA: TGTGCCAGCAGCAGCGGTGAAGCTAACACTGAAGCTTTCTTT. This codes for CASSSGEANTEAFF.

V is TRBV28 and J is TRBJ2-3; 8 bases fit TRBD2. V lost 4 bases and J lost 5; bases outside the gene matches: 5. Germline values: CDR1 MDHEN, CDR2 SYDVKM. This CDR3 comprises 14 residues. Written as DNA, the CDR3 is TGTGCCAGCAGTTCTGGGGGACTAGGAGATACGCAGTATTTT. This codes for CASSSGGLGDTQYF.

This clonotype occurred many times. J is TRBJ1-1 and V is TRBV5-1; no definite D call. Germline V gives CDR1 SGHRS, CDR2 YFSETQ. This CDR3 spans 14 amino acids. The V end lost 0 bases, the J end lost 0 bases, and 6 bases lay between the germline ends. This CDR3 reads CASSLERMNTEAFF. For the CDR3, the DNA is TGCGCCAGCAGCTTGGAACGGATGAACACTGAAGCTTTCTTT.

This clonotype turned up a few times. The CDR3 nucleotides are TGCAGCGTTGCGGGGACGAGGGGGGAAGCTTTCTTT. This translates into CSVAGTRGEAFF. The genes are TRBV29-1 and TRBJ1-1, with a weak D call TRBD1 (6 bases). The germline V gene has CDR1 SQVTM and CDR2 ANQGSEA. Trimming removed 4 bases at V and 8 bases at J, with 14 bases between. This CDR3 is 12 amino acids long. The full variable domain, rest sourced from reference TRBV29-1 and TRBJ1-1, is SAVISQKPSRDICQRGTSLTIQCQVDSQVTMMFWYRQQPGQSLTLIATANQGSEATYESGFVIDKFPISRPNLTFSTLTVSNMSPEDSSIYLCSVAGTRGEAFFGQGTRLTVV.

This clonotype was detected a few times. The V gene is TRBV19, the J gene TRBJ1-1, with D possibly TRBD1 on 5 matching bases. Trimming took 5 bases from V and 0 from J, leaving 16 bases between them. Germline-derived CDR1 and CDR2 are LNHDA and SQIVND (reference sequence). The CDR3 consists of 16 residues. The CDR3 nucleotides are TGTGCCAGTAGTTTTCGGCCGGGACGGATGAACACTGAAGCTTTCTTT. Its protein is CASSFRPGRMNTEAFF.

This clonotype has just a few counts. The CDR3 sequence is CASSPIPGNNEQFF. DNA of the CDR3: TGTGCCAGCAGCCCCATCCCCGGGAACAATGAGCAGTTCTTC. This chain uses TRBV9 with TRBJ2-1; D perhaps matches TRBD2 (5 bases). This CDR3 is built from 14 residues. Germline assignment: CDR1 SGDLS and CDR2 YYNGEE. V lost 4 bases, J lost 5 bases, and 13 bases lay in between.

This clonotype turned up a few times. The rearrangement links TRBV20-1 to TRBJ2-4; 8 bases fit TRBD1. CDR1 is DFQATT, CDR2 SNEGSKA, per germline (reference sequence). After removal of 4 bases from V and 7 bases from J, the junction contained 6 bases not matched to a gene. The CDR3 length is 13 residues. The CDR3 DNA sequence: TGCAGTGCTAACCCTGGACAGGGCAACATTCAGTACTTC. Amino acids: CSANPGQGNIQYF.

The chain combines TRBV19 with TRBJ1-2; D is unresolved. V lost 4 bases and J 2 bases, leaving 5 bases between the germline ends. The CDR3 has 12 amino acids. Germline V gene lookup returns CDR1 LNHDA and CDR2 SQIVND (reference sequence). CDR3 in DNA: TGTGCCAGTAGTACCCTAAACTATGGCTACACCTTC. Protein product: CASSTLNYGYTF. Looking up the rest from reference TRBV19 and TRBJ1-2 gives the full variable domain: DGGITQSPKYLFRKEGQNVTLSCEQNLNHDAMYWYRQDPGQGLRLIYYSQIVNDFQKGDIAEGYSVSREKKESFPLTVTSAQKNPTAFYLCASSTLNYGYTFGSGTRLTVV.

This clonotype was observed at least ten times. This chain connects TRBV20-1 to TRBJ1-5; D unresolved. The germline V gene has CDR1 DFQATT and CDR2 SNEGSKA (reference sequence). The CDR3 sequence is 13 residues long. V was pared by 3 bases and J by 3 bases, with 9 bases between. The CDR3 coding sequence is TGCAGTGCTAGTAACGGATTCAATCAGCCCCAGCATTTT. This codes for CSASNGFNQPQHF.

The V gene is TRBV28, the J gene TRBJ1-2; 9 nucleotides align to TRBD1. The CDR3 covers 14 residues. Trimming cost V 6 bases and J 6 bases; bases outside gene matches: 8. Germline V gives CDR1 MDHEN, CDR2 SYDVKM. CDR3 nucleotides: TGTGCCAGCAGCTTCCCCGGGACAGGGCATGGCTACACCTTC. Its protein is CASSFPGTGHGYTF.

This clonotype has a handful of counts. A single base separates this from a much larger clone, so it may be a read error. The J gene is TRBJ2-7, the V gene TRBV7-2, with 11 bases aligning to TRBD1. CDR3 length equals 16 residues. V shed 4 bases and J 1 base; nucleotides not matched to a gene: 6. CDR1 SGHTA and CDR2 FQGNSA come from the germline V gene. CDR3 loop: CASSSCGTGGSYEQYF. As DNA, the CDR3 is TGTGCCAGCAGCTCGTGCGGGACAGGGGGTTCCTACGAGCAGTACTTC.

This clonotype was picked up many times. This CDR3 reads CASSPRAGGDVEQYF. CDR3 coding DNA: TGCGCCAGCAGCCCCCGTGCAGGGGGGGATGTGGAGCAGTACTTC. This rearrangement joins TRBV5-1 to TRBJ2-7; D is possibly TRBD1 or TRBD2 (7 bases each). V gave up 4 bases and J gave up 7 bases, with 21 bases separating them. This CDR3 spans 15 amino acids. Germline V gene sequence: CDR1 SGHRS, CDR2 YFSETQ. Filled out from reference TRBV5-1 and TRBJ2-7, the complete variable domain reads KAGVTQTPRYLIKTRGQQVTLSCSPISGHRSVSWYQQTPGQGLQFLFEYFSETQRNKGNFPGRFSGRQFSNSRSEMNVSTLELGDSALYLCASSPRAGGDVEQYFGPGTRLTVT.

The sample holds a few counts of this clonotype. This chain joins TRBV19 and TRBJ2-7; 13 bases align to TRBD2. The CDR3 consists of 16 residues. Trimming removed 4 bases from V and 2 bases from J; junction bases left unmatched: 5. Germline CDR1 reads LNHDA; CDR2 reads SQIVND (reference sequence). CDR3 DNA sequence: TGTGCCAGTAGTACGGGACTAGCGGGGAGTCCCTACGAGCAGTACTTC. Translating gives CASSTGLAGSPYEQYF.

This clonotype was found many times. The chain uses TRBV6-1 and TRBJ1-3; perhaps TRBD1 as D (6 bases). The CDR3 is made up of 15 amino acids. V was cut by 5 bases and J by 3 bases, with 14 bases left in between. Germline V gene data show CDR1 as MNHNS and CDR2 as SASEGT. The CDR3 bases are TGTGCCAGCAGTTCCCGGGGGGGCCTTGGAAACACCATATATTTT. This gives the protein CASSSRGGLGNTIYF.

This clonotype was recorded many times. The chain is built from TRBV7-9 and TRBJ2-7; TRBD1 might be the D (6 bases). The CDR3 loop spans 15 amino acids. Germline V lookup: CDR1 SEHNR, CDR2 FQNEAQ (reference sequence). Trimming pared 5 bases from V and 0 bases from J, leaving 14 bases between. The CDR3 coding sequence is TGTGCCAGCAGCCCGTGGGGGCGGTCCTCCTACGAGCAGTACTTC. Translating it yields CASSPWGRSSYEQYF. Full variable domain (remainder filled in from reference TRBV7-9 and TRBJ2-7): DTGVSQNPRHKITKRGQNVTFRCDPISEHNRLYWYRQTLGQGPEFLTYFQNEAQLEKSRLLSDRFSAERPKGSFSTLEIQRTEQGDSAMYLCASSPWGRSSYEQYFGPGTRLTVT.

The chain has TRBV18 and TRBJ1-6, with D possibly TRBD1 on 5 matching bases. Germline CDR1 KGHSH, CDR2 LQKENI. The CDR3 is 16 amino acids. The ends were cut back, 3 bases at V and 11 bases at J, with 20 bases in the middle. The CDR3 DNA follows: TGTGCCAGCTCACCCACGGCATCGGCAGGGAACCCACCCCTCCACTTT. This encodes CASSPTASAGNPPLHF.

The rearrangement links TRBV2 to TRBJ2-1, with D possibly TRBD2 on 6 matching bases. The CDR3 extends over 12 amino acids. Germline V CDR1 and CDR2: SNHLY, FYNNEI. V was clipped by 7 bases and J by 9 bases, with 13 bases between them. The CDR3: CASKEGEGEQFF. CDR3 in DNA: TGTGCCAGCAAGGAGGGAGAGGGTGAGCAGTTCTTC.

At least ten counts were recorded for this clonotype. J is TRBJ1-5 and V is TRBV7-2; no firm D call. Germline CDR1 reads SGHTA; CDR2 reads FQGNSA. Trimming left V 3 bases short and J 3 bases short, with 3 bases between. This CDR3 spans 12 amino acids. CDR3 nucleotides: TGTGCCAGCAGCTTCCTCAATCAGCCCCAGCATTTT. It yields the protein CASSFLNQPQHF.

V gene TRBV7-2 combines with J gene TRBJ2-7; tentatively, D is TRBD1 or TRBD2 (5 bases each). Trimming stripped 4 bases from V and 0 bases from J, with 16 bases between. There are 16 residues in the CDR3. Looked up from germline, CDR1 is SGHTA and CDR2 is FQGNSA. DNA for the CDR3: TGTGCCAGCAGCTGGGACGAGGGGTCGGCCTCCTACGAGCAGTACTTC. It yields the protein CASSWDEGSASYEQYF.

This clonotype was seen at least ten times. The genes are TRBV5-1 and TRBJ2-2; possibly TRBD1 for D (5 bases). Trimming pared 4 bases from V and 1 base from J, leaving 14 bases between. The CDR3 sequence is 16 residues long. In germline, CDR1 is SGHRS, CDR2 YFSETQ. CDR3 protein: CASSPNPTENTGELFF. For the CDR3, the DNA is TGCGCCAGCAGCCCAAACCCGACAGAGAACACCGGGGAGCTGTTTTTT.

At least ten counts were recorded for this clonotype. This chain links TRBV12-3 or TRBV12-4 with TRBJ2-7, with a tentative D call TRBD1 (5 bases). The CDR3 runs 14 residues. The V end was cut by 6 bases, the J end by 3 bases, with 15 bases between. The CDR3 nucleotides read TGTGCCAGCAGCCCCTCGGCAGGGCGCTACGAGCAGTACTTC. Its translation is CASSPSAGRYEQYF.

This clonotype was picked up many times. The chain combines TRBV7-3 with TRBJ1-1; D ambiguous. Germline V gene lookup returns CDR1 SGHTA and CDR2 FQGTGA. Trimming pared 5 bases from V and 1 base from J, leaving 8 bases between. This CDR3 is 13 amino acids long. CDR3 nucleotide sequence: TGTGCCAGCAGCGCCCATGAGAACACTGAAGCTTTCTTT. Its protein product is CASSAHENTEAFF.

This clonotype was counted at least ten times. This sequence joins TRBV5-1 and TRBJ2-3; TRBD1 matches at 11 bases. Germline V gene lookup returns CDR1 SGHRS and CDR2 YFSETQ. The junction had 2 bases not matched to a gene; V was cut back by 4 bases and J by 1 base. The CDR3 is 15 amino acids. The CDR3 loop reads CASSKGQGGTDTQYF. The CDR3 coding sequence is TGCGCCAGCAGCAAGGGACAGGGGGGCACAGATACGCAGTATTTT.

This clonotype was counted at least ten times. The CDR3 region has the DNA TGTGCCAGCAGCTCAACTGACACGGGGGATTACAATGAGCAGTTCTTC. Its translation is CASSSTDTGDYNEQFF. The chain is built from TRBV7-9 and TRBJ2-1; D perhaps matches TRBD2 (6 bases). V lost 4 bases and J lost 4, with 17 bases in between. Per germline, CDR1 SEHNR and CDR2 FQNEAQ (reference sequence). There are 16 residues in the CDR3.

This clonotype has only a few counts. The V gene is TRBV15, the J gene TRBJ1-3; no clear D. Germline lookup yields CDR1 LNHNV and CDR2 YYDKDF (reference sequence). CDR3 length equals 17 residues. Trimming took 3 bases from V and 2 from J, leaving 17 bases between them. CDR3: CATSRPYGGLAGNTIYF. The CDR3 DNA reads as TGTGCCACCAGCAGGCCTTACGGCGGCCTGGCTGGAAACACCATATATTTT.

In the case of this clonotype: A much larger clone is a single base away; this may be a read error. This chain joins TRBV29-1 and TRBJ2-4; D is possibly TRBD2 (5 bases). The CDR3 is made up of 13 amino acids. The germline gives CDR1 SQVTM, CDR2 ANQGSEA. The CDR3 region is CIVEGLAKNIQYF. CDR3 bases: TGCATCGTTGAAGGACTAGCCAAAAACATTCAGTACTTC.

This clonotype was detected ten times or more. The chain recombines TRBV6-2 or TRBV6-3 with TRBJ2-7; TRBD1 matches at 11 bases. V trimming: 8 bases; J trimming: 6 bases; junction bases outside the gene matches: 12. CDR1 MNHEY and CDR2 SVGEGT come from the germline V gene. The CDR3 runs to 15 residues. The CDR3 is CASDTPGQGGVEQYF. As DNA, the CDR3 is TGTGCCAGCGATACTCCGGGACAGGGGGGAGTCGAGCAGTACTTC.

This clonotype was picked up many times. The chain has TRBV30 and TRBJ2-7, with 7 bases that match TRBD1. Trimming removed 1 base from V and 3 bases from J; junction bases left unmatched: 3. Per the germline V gene, CDR1 is GTSNPN and CDR2 is SVGIG (reference sequence). The length of the CDR3 is 13 residues. The CDR3, as DNA: TGTGCCTGGAGTGACAGGGACAGCTACGAGCAGTACTTC. It codes for CAWSDRDSYEQYF.